The source of this T cell receptor beta chain is a study of PD-L1 blockade in urothelial cancer (dated by TCRdb to about 2017). At the level of the whole study: Therapy was started at some point between 2013 and 2015 for all patients, and atezolizumab 1,200 mg was administered intravenously every 3 weeks. An ECOG performance status of 0 or 1 was recorded for the patients, and 0 to 3 prior chemotherapy regimens had been received by the patients. Pretreatment tumor samples, along with matched peripheral blood collected serially before and after atezolizumab treatment, underwent TCR sequencing. Pretreatment blood TCR-seq was available for under 35 patients, at least one posttreatment blood collection was obtained for roughly 25 patients, and tumor TCR-seq was available for roughly 25 patients. Durable clinical benefit was achieved by nine patients but not by the remaining 20. About 90% of the roughly 30 patients were males with bladder-origin urothelial cancer, and about 65% of the roughly 30 reported a prior smoking history. The study, an exploratory multi-omic analysis, examined somatic, immune and clinical correlates of response to PD-L1 blockade with atezolizumab in urothelial cancer. Blood samples gave a median of approximately 150,000 T cells and approximately 80,000 unique TCRs, with a median clonality of around 0.074. Durable clinical benefit meant progression-free survival longer than 6 months, and TCR features were also tested against progression-free and overall survival. In the same patients, pretreatment tumors underwent whole exome sequencing and RNA sequencing in addition to TCR sequencing. Blood samples were analyzed 3 weeks after the start of treatment (second dose) and 6 weeks after the start of treatment. On the study overall, not on this receptor specifically: Improved progression-free and overall survival was associated with having pretreatment peripheral blood TCR clonality below the median. Greater expansion of tumor-associated TCR clones in peripheral blood 3 weeks after the start of treatment was observed in patients with durable benefit (n of about 21, p = 0.022). Because the sample size was small (n of about 30) and many exploratory analyses were performed, the results are intended to be hypothesis-generating.

Comment on this clone: No cognate antigen has been identified for it. No much larger clone exists at a distance of one base, and base qualities are not known.

Read against the paper, the sample's time point label means: pretreatment peripheral blood. A total of roughly 30 patients with locally advanced or metastatic urothelial carcinoma, treated at Memorial Sloan Kettering on a trial protocol, made up the cohort. Peripheral blood mononuclear cells were collected pretreatment and during treatment, with between 1 and 8 total time points obtained per patient. The Qiagen DNeasy Blood extraction kit was used to purify genomic DNA from total PBMCs and tumor samples. PBMCs were collected pretreatment and during treatment, and were isolated and stored as previously described. Each PCR received spiked-in synthetic TCR analog templates so that absolute template abundance could be estimated from read counts. The immunoSEQ assay used bias-controlled V and J gene primers to amplify TCRbeta CDR3 regions from genomic DNA. Sequencing of rearranged TCRbeta segments was done at approximately 20X coverage. In the original analysis: Clustering was used to correct sequencing errors, and CDR3s were annotated against IMGT to assign V, D and J genes. Out-of-frame and stop-codon sequences were excluded, and only productive TCRbeta rearrangements were used in downstream analyses. Clonality was computed as one minus Shannon entropy normalized by the log of the number of unique productive sequences. Fisher's exact test with Benjamini-Hochberg correction, using a cutoff of adjusted p below 0.01, was how clones that differed between time points or between blood and tumor were identified. TCRdb's version of the immuneACCESS table is confined to in-frame rearrangements and falls short of the full clone set. An unresolved V gene accounts for under half of the shortfall where checked; the remainder is of unknown origin. The V and J calls and the clone size are those of that table, but D and trimming were determined from the DNA. In all, the sample holds approximately 50,000 clones, and about 88% of those were seen once. The ten largest clones represent around 3.2% of the sample.

The sequencing here drew on PBMCs, taken around atezolizumab (anti-PD-L1) treatment. The clonotype originates from a man aged 70-80 years with urothelial cancer.

The sequence in DNA is TGCAGCGTCGCTTGGCAGGGAACAGATACGCAGTATTTT. Its product reads: CSVAWQGTDTQYF. The rearranged chain carries TRBV29-1 and TRBJ2-3, with TRBD1 perhaps the D gene, on 5 matching bases. In the germline V gene, CDR1 corresponds to SQVTM and CDR2 to ANQGSEA. The germline ends are 13 bases apart after V is trimmed by 6 bases and J by 3 bases. From cysteine to phenylalanine, the CDR3 is 13 amino acids long. Only the CDR3 region is kept as DNA, spanning 39 bases read in frame from base 1.